These T cell receptor beta chains were read from a single sample in a study of blood T cell repertoires in COVID-19. TCRdb keeps only in-frame clones here, not all; method: immunoSEQ multiplex PCR. In the table there are about 54,000 clones, roughly nine tenths of which are singletons. The sample taken for sequencing was peripheral blood. These receptors all come from a woman aged 40-49 years with active COVID-19. CDR3s include the opening cysteine and the closing phenylalanine or tryptophan. A D gene is named only where the DNA matches it firmly. For some rows the clone size is stated as once, few or many, or as a class when expanded; others skip it.

j_call	v_call	d_call	clone_size	cdr3_aa	cdr3_nt
TRBJ1-2	TRBV10-1	.	.	CASSDRRDYGYTF	TGCGCCAGCAGTGACCGTCGGGACTATGGCTACACCTTC
TRBJ2-7	TRBV5-1	.	.	CASSSEGAYEQYF	TGCGCCAGCAGCTCTGAGGGAGCCTACGAGCAGTACTTC
TRBJ2-3	TRBV7-3	TRBD2	.	CASSWTSGSTDTQYF	TGTGCCAGCAGTTGGACTAGCGGAAGCACAGATACGCAGTATTTT
TRBJ1-6	TRBV7-2	.	.	CASSLAFGGPNNSPLHF	TGTGCCAGCAGCTTAGCTTTTGGGGGCCCAAATAATTCACCCCTCCACTTT
TRBJ2-5	TRBV10-3	TRBD2	.	CAISESAGDWETQYF	TGTGCCATCAGTGAGTCCGCGGGGGATTGGGAGACCCAGTACTTC
TRBJ2-2	TRBV7-7	TRBD1	.	CASSPTGTGELFF	TGTGCTAGCAGCCCGACAGGGACCGGGGAGCTGTTTTTT
TRBJ2-1	TRBV3-1/TRBV3-2	.	.	CASSPSFSSYNEQFF	TGTGCCAGCAGCCCTAGCTTTAGCTCCTACAATGAGCAGTTCTTC
TRBJ1-2	TRBV7-9	TRBD1	.	CASSKPDRAYGYTF	TGTGCCAGCAGCAAACCGGACAGGGCCTATGGCTACACCTTC
TRBJ1-4	TRBV14	.	.	CASSQDQNEKLFF	TGTGCCAGCAGCCAAGATCAGAATGAAAAACTGTTTTTT
TRBJ2-2	TRBV5-1	TRBD1	.	CASSTQAGTGGRNTGELFF	TGCGCCAGCAGCACCCAAGCCGGGACAGGGGGCAGAAACACCGGGGAGCTGTTTTTT
TRBJ1-2	TRBV19	.	.	CASSITGFAGYTF	TGTGCCAGTAGTATAACGGGATTCGCGGGCTACACCTTC
TRBJ1-1	TRBV5-1	TRBD1	.	CASSEGQPTEAFF	TGCGCCAGCAGCGAGGGACAGCCAACTGAAGCTTTCTTT
TRBJ2-7	TRBV6-2/TRBV6-3	TRBD1	.	CASSPLRQGAYEQYF	TGTGCCAGCAGTCCCCTGAGGCAGGGGGCATACGAGCAGTACTTC
TRBJ1-1	TRBV27	.	.	CASTAGSSTEAFF	TGTGCCAGCACCGCAGGGTCGTCCACTGAAGCTTTCTTT
TRBJ1-1	TRBV6-5	TRBD1	.	CASSMDRARTEAFF	TGTGCCAGCAGTATGGACAGGGCCAGAACTGAAGCTTTCTTT
TRBJ2-3	TRBV3-1/TRBV3-2	.	.	CASSQDNSGDTQYF	TGTGCCAGCAGCCAAGATAATAGCGGAGATACGCAGTATTTT
TRBJ1-1	TRBV5-4	.	.	CASSLQGSAEAFF	TGTGCCAGCAGCTTGCAGGGCTCCGCTGAAGCTTTCTTT
TRBJ2-6	TRBV30	.	.	CAWSEDRPTGANVLTF	TGTGCCTGGAGTGAAGACAGACCTACTGGGGCCAACGTCCTGACTTTC
TRBJ2-5	TRBV7-6	TRBD2	.	CASSLALRGGRETQYF	TGTGCCAGCAGCTTAGCTCTGCGGGGGGGCCGGGAGACCCAGTACTTC
TRBJ1-1	TRBV21-1	.	.	CASSKASYTEAFF	TGTGCCAGCAGCAAAGCGTCCTACACTGAAGCTTTCTTT
TRBJ1-1	TRBV10-1	TRBD1	once	CASSPGQGRVAFF	TGCGCCAGCAGTCCGGGACAGGGGCGAGTGGCTTTCTTT
TRBJ1-2	TRBV9	TRBD1	.	CANSVEGAGSYGYTF	TGTGCCAACAGCGTAGAGGGGGCAGGGTCCTATGGCTACACCTTC
TRBJ2-1	TRBV10-2	.	.	CAMLRRTPRPAMRLRLVYNNEQFF	TGCGCCATGCTGAGACGAACCCCTAGGCCTGCCATGCGCCTGCGGCTAGTCTATAACAATGAGCAGTTCTTC
TRBJ2-5	TRBV7-9	TRBD1	.	CASSSWTGWAETQYF	TGTGCCAGCAGCTCCTGGACAGGGTGGGCAGAGACCCAGTACTTC